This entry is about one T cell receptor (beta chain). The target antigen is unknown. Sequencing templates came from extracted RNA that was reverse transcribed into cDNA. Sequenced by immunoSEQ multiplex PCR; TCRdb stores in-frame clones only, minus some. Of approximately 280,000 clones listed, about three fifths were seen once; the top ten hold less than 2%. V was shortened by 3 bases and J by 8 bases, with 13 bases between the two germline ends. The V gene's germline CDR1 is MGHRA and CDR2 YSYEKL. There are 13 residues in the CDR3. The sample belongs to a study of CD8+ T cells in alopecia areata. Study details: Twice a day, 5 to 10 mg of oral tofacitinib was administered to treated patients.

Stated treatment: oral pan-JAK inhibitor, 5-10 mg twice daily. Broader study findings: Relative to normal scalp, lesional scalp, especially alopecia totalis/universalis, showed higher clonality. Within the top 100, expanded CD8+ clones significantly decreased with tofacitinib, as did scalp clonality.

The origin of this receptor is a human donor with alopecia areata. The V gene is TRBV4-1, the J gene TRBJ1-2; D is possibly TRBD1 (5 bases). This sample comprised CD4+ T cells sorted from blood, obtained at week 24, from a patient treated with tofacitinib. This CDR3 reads CASSQDHQGGYTF. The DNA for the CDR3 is TGCGCCAGCAGCCAGGACCACCAGGGAGGCTACACCTTC.